This entry features one TCR beta chain sequence. Its antigen is unknown. The CDR3 covers 13 residues. Germline lookup yields CDR1 MNHEY and CDR2 SVGAGI. The V end lost 4 bases, the J end lost 6 bases, and 10 bases lay between the germline ends. These data come from a study of cytomegalovirus exposure and HLA in healthy donors. Whole-study context: Assignment to the Caucasian-associated ancestry cluster applied to about 80% of the approximately 420 genotyped donors.

Study-wide points: Several of the most significant clusters were apparently associated with common viral pathogens in a later analysis. Earlier analysis yielded a pattern in which most TCR beta V segments were productive about 87% or about 30% of the time. Listed as cytomegalovirus-associated were approximately 160 TCR beta chains.

The PCR used 60 Vbeta and 13 Jbeta primers. Clones were read by immunoSEQ multiplex PCR, and TCRdb kept only the in-frame ones, dropping some. The sample lists approximately 150,000 clones, 79% seen once, with around 6.3% in the top ten. The chain has TRBV6-5 and TRBJ2-1; D remains unclear. The source is a man aged 45-65 years in good health and CMV-seropositive. Sequenced material: PBMCs. The CDR3 is CASSSNYGNEQFF. The DNA of the CDR3 is TGTGCCAGCAGTTCCAACTACGGCAATGAGCAGTTCTTC.